This record looks at one T cell receptor beta chain sequence and its context. The antigen remains undetermined. This entry is derived from a study of vaccination and CD4 T cells after COVID-19. Study-wide context: As a positive control, some control cultures were given a CEFX pool, while others were given an HIV-1 Nef pool or no peptide. Overall study results and limits: Median counts of SARS-CoV-2-reactive clonotypes increased from around 20 to 38; this difference was not significant.

Documented treatment: roughly 10-day PBMC culture with coronavirus spike peptide pools or control peptides (ViraFEST assay). Harvesting of the unexposed donor's CD4+ T cells predated the COVID-19 pandemic (2011-2018). Using peptide pools, antigen-specific T cells were expanded in ViraFEST before TCRs were sequenced. The authors swapped half the medium for fresh IL-2 medium on days 3 and 7. The Oncomine TCR Beta short-read assay sequenced DNA from cultured CD4+ T cells. Each CDR3 protein gets one entry after TCRdb re-called the PCR reads with MiXCR. This sample has approximately 7,700 distinct CDR3 sequences, with about three fifths found just once. Germline CDR1 is MNHNS and CDR2 is SASEGT. V was trimmed by 7 bases and J by 3 bases, leaving 15 bases between them. The CDR3 has 14 amino acids.

The J gene is TRBJ1-2, the V gene TRBV6-1; no firm D call. The clonotype originates from a human donor in good health. Material for sequencing was CD4+ T cells from blood, cultured in vitro. In DNA form, the CDR3 reads TGTGCCAGCACCAGAACGACCAGAGACTATGGCTACACCTTC. Translation: CASTRTTRDYGYTF.